These T cell receptor beta chains were read from a single sample in a study of T-cell reconstitution after alpha-beta-depleted transplantation in children. MiXCR, applied by TCRdb to the PCR reads, yields one record per CDR3 protein. This table holds about 72,000 distinct CDR3 sequences, about 7.3% found once. The input for sequencing was PBMCs from the stem cell graft donor, taken from the stem cell graft. These receptor sequences come from a human donor who donated a stem cell graft to a child with acute lymphoblastic leukemia. CDR3s include the opening cysteine and the closing phenylalanine or tryptophan. A D gene is named only where the DNA matches it firmly. Size is omitted from some rows. Given values are once, few, many or a class for expanded clones.

abundance	j_gene	v_gene	d_gene	CDR3nt	CDR3aa
.	TRBJ2-7	TRBV7-2	.	TGTGCCAGCAGCTTAGTCCAGGCCTACGAGCAGTACTTC	CASSLVQAYEQYF
few	TRBJ1-1	TRBV9	.	TGTGCCAGCAGCGGGCAGGGGATAGAAACTGAAGCTTTCTTT	CASSGQGIETEAFF
once	TRBJ2-5	TRBV4-2	TRBD1	TGTGCCAGCAGCCCCTACTCCGGGACAGGGCCCCTCCAAGAGACCCAGTACTTC	CASSPYSGTGPLQETQYF
few	TRBJ2-1	TRBV6-1	.	TGTGCCAGCAGTCCGATGGACCGGACGAGGAATGAGCAGTTCTTC	CASSPMDRTRNEQFF
many	TRBJ2-3	TRBV4-3	TRBD2	TGCGCCAGCAGCCAAGGGACTAGCGGGGAGACAACGCAGTATTTT	CASSQGTSGETTQYF
many	TRBJ2-1	TRBV7-3	.	TGTGCCAGCAGCTCAGGGCCAAACAATGAGCAGTTCTTC	CASSSGPNNEQFF
few	TRBJ2-2	TRBV9	.	TGTGCCAGCAGCGTAGGAGGGAGCGCCACCGGGGAGCTGTTTTTT	CASSVGGSATGELFF
many	TRBJ1-3	TRBV4-2	.	TGTGCCAGCAGCCGCCCAGGCGGAGCGATCTCTGGAAACACCATATATTTT	CASSRPGGAISGNTIYF
many	TRBJ2-7	TRBV6-2/TRBV6-3	TRBD1	TGTGCCAGCAGTCCCCGGGACAGCCCCTACGAGCAGTACTTC	CASSPRDSPYEQYF
few	TRBJ2-1	TRBV7-6	.	TGTGCCAGCAGCCCACTCGACCTGAATGAGCAGTTCTTC	CASSPLDLNEQFF
many	TRBJ1-2	TRBV20-1	.	TGCAGTGCTATCGGGTCAGCCTATGGCTACACCTTC	CSAIGSAYGYTF
many	TRBJ2-5	TRBV18	.	TGTGCCAGCTCACCAAGGTCGACGGCCAAAGAGACCCAGTACTTC	CASSPRSTAKETQYF
.	TRBJ2-7	TRBV6-4	.	TGTGCCAGCAGTCCCCCGGGATCAAACGAGCAGTACTTC	CASSPPGSNEQYF
many	TRBJ1-5	TRBV20-1	TRBD1	TGCAGTGCTAGGGAATGGGACAGGGGATCAGGTCAGCCCCAGCATTTT	CSAREWDRGSGQPQHF
many	TRBJ1-1	TRBV5-1	TRBD1	TGCGCCAGCAGCTTCTCCGGGACAGGGAACACTGAAGCTTTCTTT	CASSFSGTGNTEAFF
many	TRBJ2-2	TRBV11-2	.	TGTGCCAGCAGCCCACCGGACAGCAACACCGGGGAGCTGTTTTTT	CASSPPDSNTGELFF
many	TRBJ2-5	TRBV19	TRBD1	TGTGCCAGTAGTCGCCGGGACAGCGTCCAAGAGACCCAGTACTTC	CASSRRDSVQETQYF
many	TRBJ1-2	TRBV28	.	TGTGCCAGCAATACAGCTCCTAACTATGGCTACACCTTC	CASNTAPNYGYTF
many	TRBJ1-1	TRBV29-1	TRBD1	TGCAGCGTCGCCAGGACAGGGAACACTGAAGCTTTCTTT	CSVARTGNTEAFF
many	TRBJ2-3	TRBV7-2	TRBD2	TGTGCCAGCAGCTTAGCGTCGGGACTAGCAGCAGATACGCAGTATTTT	CASSLASGLAADTQYF
many	TRBJ1-4	TRBV9	.	TGTGCCAGCAGCCCTAGCACGTCCAATGAAAAACTGTTTTTT	CASSPSTSNEKLFF
few	TRBJ2-6	TRBV11-2	.	TGTGCCAGCAGCCGAGGACAAACTGGAGGGGCCAACGTCCTGACTTTC	CASSRGQTGGANVLTF
.	TRBJ2-6	TRBV9	.	TGTGCCAGCAGCGTAGCAGGGAATGGGGCCAACGTCCTGACTTTC	CASSVAGNGANVLTF
few	TRBJ2-1	TRBV11-1	TRBD2	TGTGCCAGCAGGCTAGCGGGAATCTCCTACAATGAGCAGTTCTTC	CASRLAGISYNEQFF
few	TRBJ2-5	TRBV24-1	.	TGTGCCACCAGTGACTTTACGGAAATGGAGACCCAGTACTTC	CATSDFTEMETQYF
.	TRBJ2-7	TRBV27	.	TGTGCCAGCAGTTCCGGACTATCTCCAGGCGAGCAGTACTTC	CASSSGLSPGEQYF
many	TRBJ2-3	TRBV11-2	.	TGTGCCAGCAGCTATCGGACAGTCCGAACAGATACGCAGTATTTT	CASSYRTVRTDTQYF
.	TRBJ1-1	TRBV5-1	TRBD1	TGCGCCAGCAGACCCGGGACAGGGGAGGGGAGCACTGAAGCTTTCTTT	CASRPGTGEGSTEAFF
few	TRBJ1-3	TRBV5-1	.	TGCGCCAGCAGCCCGACTGGTGAAAACACCATATATTTT	CASSPTGENTIYF
many	TRBJ1-1	TRBV15	.	TGTGCCACCAGCAGAGATCCGTTTCCAAACACTGAAGCTTTCTTT	CATSRDPFPNTEAFF
few	TRBJ2-1	TRBV5-1	TRBD2	TGCGCCAGCAGCTTTAGACTAGCGGGAGGGCCCTCGGATGAGCAGTTCTTC	CASSFRLAGGPSDEQFF
few	TRBJ2-7	TRBV5-1	.	TGCGCCAGCAGCTTGGCCTATAAAGCCTCCTACGAGCAGTACTTC	CASSLAYKASYEQYF
many	TRBJ2-1	TRBV6-5	.	TGTGCCAGCCGTAGCGGCCCCTACAATGAGCAGTTCTTC	CASRSGPYNEQFF
many	TRBJ1-2	TRBV29-1	TRBD1	TGCAGCGTAGACAGGGGAACGAGGTATGGCTACACCTTC	CSVDRGTRYGYTF
many	TRBJ1-1	TRBV12-3/TRBV12-4	TRBD1	TGTGCCAGCAGTTTAGGGGGGGACAGTGAAGCTTTCTTT	CASSLGGDSEAFF
few	TRBJ2-7	TRBV28	.	TGTGCCAGCAGTCCATGGCAGGAGACCTACGAGCAGTACTTC	CASSPWQETYEQYF
many	TRBJ1-2	TRBV4-3	.	TGCGCCAGCGGCCAAGCCGACAGTTTTAACTATGGCTACACCTTC	CASGQADSFNYGYTF
.	TRBJ1-4	TRBV6-6	.	TGTGCCAGCAGCCCCGGACAGCCGGGAGGTGAAAAACTGTTTTTT	CASSPGQPGGEKLFF
.	TRBJ1-2	TRBV5-6	.	TGTGCCAGCAGCTCGGGCATCGGAAGGTGCACCTTC	CASSSGIGRCTF
many	TRBJ2-2	TRBV29-1	.	TGCAGCGTTGGTCGGGGGTCGAACACCGGGGAGCTGTTTTTT	CSVGRGSNTGELFF
many	TRBJ2-1	TRBV5-1	.	TGCGCCAGCAGCTTGGAGATACACTATGAGCAGTTCTTC	CASSLEIHYEQFF
many	TRBJ2-3	TRBV27	.	TGTGCCAGCGGGGGAAGGGGGCGCATCATAAGGCGGGAGTATCTGGATACGCAGTATTTT	CASGGRGRIIRREYLDTQYF
many	TRBJ1-1	TRBV20-1	.	TGCAGTGCTAAGTCAGCGAGGGATTTCTTT	CSAKSARDFF
few	TRBJ1-5	TRBV20-1	.	TGCAGTGCTAGACGGGGTGCCGACAATCAGCCCCAGCATTTT	CSARRGADNQPQHF
many	TRBJ1-6	TRBV4-1	.	TGCGCCAGCAGCCAAGGGCAGGACCCGGCGGATTCACCCCTCCACTTT	CASSQGQDPADSPLHF
many	TRBJ2-2	TRBV24-1	TRBD1	TGTGCCACCCGGGGACAGAGCGACACCGGGGAGCTGTTTTTT	CATRGQSDTGELFF
many	TRBJ1-5	TRBV6-5	TRBD1	TGTGCCAGCAGGCGGACAGGGTGGGATCAGCCCCAGCATTTT	CASRRTGWDQPQHF
many	TRBJ1-2	TRBV7-9	TRBD1	TGTGCCAGCAGCTCGGGACAGGGTTTCTCTTGGAATGGCTACACCTTC	CASSSGQGFSWNGYTF
many	TRBJ1-4	TRBV9	TRBD1	TGTGCCAGCGGACAGGAGGCGGGAGAAAAACTGTTTTTT	CASGQEAGEKLFF